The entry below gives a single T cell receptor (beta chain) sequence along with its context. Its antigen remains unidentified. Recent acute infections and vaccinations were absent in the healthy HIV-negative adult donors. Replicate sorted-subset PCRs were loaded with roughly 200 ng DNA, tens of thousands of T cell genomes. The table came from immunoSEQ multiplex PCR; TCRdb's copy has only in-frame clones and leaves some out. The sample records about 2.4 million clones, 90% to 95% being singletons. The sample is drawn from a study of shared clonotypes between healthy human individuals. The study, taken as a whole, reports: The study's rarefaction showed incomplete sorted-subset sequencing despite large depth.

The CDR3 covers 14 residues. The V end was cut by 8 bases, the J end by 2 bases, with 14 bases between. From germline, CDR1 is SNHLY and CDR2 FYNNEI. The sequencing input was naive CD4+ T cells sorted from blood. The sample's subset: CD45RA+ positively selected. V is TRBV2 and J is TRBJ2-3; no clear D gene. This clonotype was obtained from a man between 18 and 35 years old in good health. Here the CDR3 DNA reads TGTGCCAGCGATAGGCTTCGAGTCACAGATACGCAGTATTTT. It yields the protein CASDRLRVTDTQYF.